This passage covers 28 T cell receptor beta chains from one sample sequenced in a study of cytomegalovirus exposure and HLA in healthy donors. The primer mix had 60 Vbeta and 13 Jbeta primers. Method: immunoSEQ multiplex PCR; TCRdb's copy keeps in-frame clones and lacks some. The data hold some 150,000 clones, with about 75% observed a single time. The source material was PBMCs. These receptors came from a woman in her 30s in good health and CMV-seronegative.

Only a few counts were recorded for this clone. The chain combines TRBV18 with TRBJ1-1; D possibly corresponds to TRBD1 (6 bases). The V end was cut by 3 bases, the J end by 0 bases, with 11 bases between. Germline CDR1 is KGHSH and CDR2 is LQKENI. The CDR3 runs 15 residues. CDR3 protein: CASSPRTAMNTEAFF. The CDR3 nucleotides read TGTGCCAGCTCACCGAGGACAGCTATGAACACTGAAGCTTTCTTT.

This clone has a handful of counts. The rearrangement links TRBV4-2 to TRBJ1-1; weak D call: TRBD1 (6 bases). Trimming took 7 bases from V and 7 from J, leaving 19 bases between them. CDR1 LGHNA and CDR2 YNFKEQ come from the germline V gene. This CDR3 is 14 amino acids long. This CDR3 is CASTLGGESIEAFF. CDR3 nucleotides: TGTGCCAGCACCCTAGGGGGGGAGTCAATTGAAGCTTTCTTT.

The rearrangement joins TRBV27 to TRBJ2-7, with 8 bases lining up with TRBD1. Germline V gene data show CDR1 as MNHEY and CDR2 as SMNVEV (reference sequence). The CDR3 spans 15 residues. The J segment lost 2 bases and the V segment lost 2 bases, leaving 5 bases of the junction unmatched. The CDR3 loop reads CASSLPGQVPYEQYF. The CDR3 nucleotides are TGTGCCAGCAGTTTACCGGGACAGGTTCCCTACGAGCAGTACTTC.

The rearrangement joins TRBV5-1 to TRBJ1-2; 9 nucleotides line up with TRBD1. V trimming: 4 bases; J trimming: 4 bases; junction bases outside the gene matches: 8. CDR3 length: 15 residues. In germline, CDR1 is SGHRS, CDR2 YFSETQ. The DNA of the CDR3 is TGCGCCAGCAGCCCGGGACAGGGCCCCAGCTATGGCTACACCTTC. It encodes CASSPGQGPSYGYTF.

A note on this clone: Distinct nucleotide sequences in the sample also encode this CDR3. The chain uses TRBV28 and TRBJ2-5, with 12 nucleotides matching TRBD2. From germline, CDR1 is MDHEN and CDR2 SYDVKM. The CDR3 has 15 residues. J was trimmed by 4 bases and V by 3 bases; bases with no gene match: 3. CDR3 region: CASSFLAGGRETQYF. The CDR3 nucleotides are TGTGCCAGCAGTTTTCTAGCGGGGGGGCGAGAGACCCAGTACTTC.

This clone showed up just once. The rearrangement links TRBV6-5 to TRBJ1-5, with D possibly being TRBD1 (5 bases). Germline CDR1 and CDR2: MNHEY and SVGAGI. V dropped 6 bases and J dropped 6 bases, with 15 bases sitting between them. The CDR3 is 14 residues long. The CDR3 reads CASRSPGDGQPQHF. CDR3 DNA sequence: TGTGCCAGCAGGTCCCCGGGGGACGGTCAGCCCCAGCATTTT.

The chain has TRBV7-2 and TRBJ2-3; 8 bases align to TRBD2. This CDR3 has 16 residues. Germline values: CDR1 SGHTA, CDR2 FQGNSA. V lost 8 bases, J lost 2 bases, and 12 bases stayed unmatched. The CDR3 coding sequence is TGTGCCAGCCTCTTAGCGGGGAGCCGACCCACAGATACGCAGTATTTT. Its translation: CASLLAGSRPTDTQYF.

Only a few counts were recorded for this clone. The V gene is TRBV5-1, the J gene TRBJ1-1; D gene uncertain. Trimming cost V 2 bases and J 5 bases, with 10 bases left between them. CDR1 and CDR2 (germline): SGHRS, YFSETQ. The CDR3 spans 13 residues. The CDR3 DNA reads as TGCGCCAGCAGCTTCCAGCCGGGGACTGAAGCTTTCTTT. As protein: CASSFQPGTEAFF. Supplemented by reference TRBV5-1 and TRBJ1-1, the full variable domain reads KAGVTQTPRYLIKTRGQQVTLSCSPISGHRSVSWYQQTPGQGLQFLFEYFSETQRNKGNFPGRFSGRQFSNSRSEMNVSTLELGDSALYLCASSFQPGTEAFFGQGTRLTVV.

The chain uses TRBV6-1 and TRBJ1-5; possible D gene TRBD1, 5 bases. The CDR3 length is 14 residues. V was shortened by 6 bases and J by 3 bases, with 12 bases between the two germline ends. Germline-derived CDR1 and CDR2 are MNHNS and SASEGT. The CDR3 sequence: CASRGTGANQPQHF. The CDR3 DNA sequence: TGTGCCAGCAGGGGAACAGGAGCCAATCAGCCCCAGCATTTT.

This clone was detected a few times. The chain combines TRBV25-1 with TRBJ1-2; 9 bases fit TRBD1. From germline, CDR1 is MGHDK and CDR2 SYGVNS. V lost 8 bases to trimming and J lost 5 bases; unmatched junction nucleotides: 6. The CDR3 sequence is 13 residues long. CDR3 coding DNA: TGTGCCAGCGCCGGGACAGGGTTTTATGGCTACACCTTC. Its translation: CASAGTGFYGYTF.

The rearrangement links TRBV6-6 to TRBJ1-2; 9 bases are shared with TRBD1. The junction had 5 bases not matched to a gene; V was cut back by 6 bases and J by 3 bases. The germline gives CDR1 MNHNY, CDR2 SVGAGI (reference sequence). The length of the CDR3 is 14 residues. As DNA, the CDR3 is TGTGCCAGCAGATCGGGACAGGGTGACTATGGCTACACCTTC. Protein sequence: CASRSGQGDYGYTF.

The V gene is TRBV5-6, the J gene TRBJ1-2; 7 bases align to TRBD1. V was clipped by 0 bases and J by 4 bases; unmatched bases: 3. Germline-derived CDR1 and CDR2 are SGHDT and YYEEEE. This CDR3 has 14 amino acids. CDR3 DNA: TGTGCCAGCAGCTTGGGGCGGACAGGCTATGGCTACACCTTC. This codes for CASSLGRTGYGYTF.

This clone has only one observation. This chain joins TRBV30 and TRBJ1-5; D is perhaps TRBD1 (6 bases). Germline V gives CDR1 GTSNPN, CDR2 SVGIG (reference sequence). V was trimmed by 3 bases and J by 5 bases, leaving 26 bases between them. This CDR3 has 18 residues. CDR3: CAWRPSRGGGGLDQPQHF. The CDR3 DNA is TGTGCCTGGAGACCTTCTCGGGGGGGCGGGGGCCTCGATCAGCCCCAGCATTTT.

On this clone itself: The same CDR3 also results from other DNA sequences found in this sample. V and J are TRBV7-2 and TRBJ1-1; TRBD1 is a possible D gene (5 bases). Germline V CDR1 and CDR2: SGHTA, FQGNSA. CDR3 length: 15 residues. Trimming left V 0 bases short and J 5 bases short, with 13 bases between. CDR3 sequence: CASSLAGQGGTEAFF. In DNA form, the CDR3 reads TGTGCCAGCAGCTTAGCCGGGCAGGGTGGGACTGAAGCTTTCTTT.

The chain combines TRBV6-1 with TRBJ1-1; D might be TRBD1 (6 bases). The CDR3 has 13 amino acids. The germline CDR1 and CDR2 sequences are MNHNS and SASEGT. Trimming pared 5 bases from V and 3 bases from J, leaving 10 bases between. For the CDR3, the DNA is TGTGCCAGCAGTAACAGGGTAGACACTGAAGCTTTCTTT. Its protein is CASSNRVDTEAFF.

A word on this clone: It is unclear where the CDR3 begins or ends on the DNA, so no DNA is shown, and the CDR3 is as TCRdb lists it. The genes are TRBV27 and TRBJ1-2; TRBD1, as called in the table, went unchecked against the DNA. The CDR3 is 15 amino acids in total, end residues counted. Germline CDR1 reads MNHEY; CDR2 reads SMNVEV (reference sequence). CDR3 sequence reads: CVPADRTGRNYGYTF.

The chain carries TRBV4-2 and TRBJ2-7; the match to TRBD2 covers 7 bases. Germline trimming cut 4 bases from V and 5 bases from J; bases unmatched to any gene: 5. The CDR3 is 13 amino acids. CDR1 and CDR2 from the germline V gene are LGHNA and YNFKEQ. The CDR3 protein is CASSPGGSNEQYF. DNA of the CDR3: TGTGCCAGCAGCCCGGGGGGAAGCAACGAGCAGTACTTC.

V and J are TRBV6-5 and TRBJ2-5; maybe TRBD2 (5 bases). Trimming removed 8 bases at V and 7 bases at J, with 8 bases between. The CDR3 consists of 10 residues. CDR1 and CDR2 from the germline V gene are MNHEY and SVGAGI. CDR3 protein: CASGAGTQYF. The CDR3 DNA is TGTGCCAGCGGCGCGGGGACCCAGTACTTC.

The V call is TRBV6-5, the J call TRBJ2-4, with D maybe TRBD2 (5 bases). The CDR3 spans 14 residues. The V end was cut by 6 bases, the J end by 3 bases, with 12 bases between. CDR1 and CDR2 from the germline V gene are MNHEY and SVGAGI. CDR3 nucleotides: TGTGCCAGCAGAATACAACTAGGCAAAAACATTCAGTACTTC. Protein: CASRIQLGKNIQYF.

This clone was seen a single time. V and J are TRBV7-2 and TRBJ1-1; unclear D gene. The CDR3 spans 15 residues. Germline CDR1 SGHTA, CDR2 FQGNSA. Trimming removed 3 bases from V and 2 bases from J, with 13 bases in between. The DNA for the CDR3 is TGTGCCAGCAGCTTGTTCCCGGCGGGCAACACTGAAGCTTTCTTT. Amino acids: CASSLFPAGNTEAFF.

This clone turned up a few times. This chain connects TRBV29-1 to TRBJ2-1; a weak D match, TRBD1 (6 bases). CDR1 and CDR2 from the germline V gene are SQVTM and ANQGSEA. Trimming pared 0 bases from V and 0 bases from J, leaving 15 bases between. The CDR3 runs 17 residues. CDR3 nucleotides: TGCAGCGTTGAAGAGTGGACGGGACATAGCTCCTACAATGAGCAGTTCTTC. It specifies CSVEEWTGHSSYNEQFF.

This chain connects TRBV6-5 to TRBJ1-2; 7 nucleotides line up with TRBD1. Germline CDR1 MNHEY, CDR2 SVGAGI. This CDR3 spans 13 amino acids. Trimming removed 5 bases from V and 8 bases from J; junction bases left unmatched: 8. CDR3 loop: CASSPQGWGGYTF. The CDR3 nucleotides read TGTGCCAGCAGTCCACAGGGGTGGGGAGGCTACACCTTC.

The chain employs TRBV10-1 and TRBJ1-1, with D tentatively TRBD1 (6 bases). The V end lost 0 bases, the J end lost 1 base, and 12 bases lay between the germline ends. Germline V lookup: CDR1 WNHNN, CDR2 SYGVQD (reference sequence). CDR3 length: 16 residues. CDR3 sequence (DNA): TGCGCCAGCAGTGAGTCGTGGGGCAGGGGGAACACTGAAGCTTTCTTT. Protein: CASSESWGRGNTEAFF.

The DNA of the CDR3 is TGCGCCAGCAGCAGAGGACTAGCGGGAAACCAAGAGACCCAGTACTTC. Its protein is CASSRGLAGNQETQYF. This chain uses TRBV5-1 with TRBJ2-5; 12 positions agree with TRBD2. Trimming cost V 4 bases and J 0 bases; bases outside gene matches: 4. Germline assignment: CDR1 SGHRS and CDR2 YFSETQ. The CDR3 has 16 amino acids.

The V call is TRBV5-4, the J call TRBJ2-7; 7 nucleotides agree with TRBD1. Germline trimming cut 0 bases from V and 5 bases from J; bases unmatched to any gene: 8. In germline, CDR1 is SGHNT, CDR2 YYREEE (reference sequence). The CDR3 sequence is 15 residues long. The CDR3 DNA reads TGTGCCAGCAGCTTGGTCGTGACAGGGCGCCACGAGCAGTACTTC. Translated, it gives CASSLVVTGRHEQYF.

V and J are TRBV10-1 and TRBJ2-7; D is unclear. CDR1 and CDR2 (germline): WNHNN, SYGVQD (reference sequence). The CDR3 runs 14 residues. V was cut by 3 bases and J by 0 bases, with 9 bases left in between. As DNA, the CDR3 is TGCGCCAGCAGTGATCCCGGCGGCTCCTACGAGCAGTACTTC. This codes for CASSDPGGSYEQYF.

The J gene is TRBJ1-4, the V gene TRBV5-6; tentative D call: TRBD1 (5 bases). The germline CDR1 and CDR2 sequences are SGHDT and YYEEEE. The CDR3 length is 15 residues. With 0 bases removed from V and 7 bases from J, the gap between germline ends came to 13 bases. The CDR3 nucleotides read TGTGCCAGCAGCTTGGCCGAAACAGGAACTGAAAAACTGTTTTTT. Translating gives CASSLAETGTEKLFF.

The rearrangement links TRBV11-2 to TRBJ1-2; 8 nucleotides agree with TRBD1. CDR1 is SGHAT and CDR2 is FQNNGV in the germline V gene. V lost 2 bases, J lost 3 bases, and 2 bases stayed unmatched. The CDR3 runs 14 residues. The CDR3 protein is CASSLSGGHYGYTF. The CDR3 DNA sequence: TGTGCCAGCAGCTTATCAGGGGGCCACTATGGCTACACCTTC.